These 26 T cell receptor beta chains originate from one sample sequenced in a study of ipilimumab plus nivolumab after autologous stem cell transplantation. Clones were read by immunoSEQ multiplex PCR, and TCRdb kept only the in-frame ones, dropping some. The sample yields 10,000 to 15,000 clones, around 73% seen once. Sample: PBMCs, taken in a trial of ipilimumab plus nivolumab as post-transplant consolidation. These receptors came from a male donor with diffuse large B-cell lymphoma.

The chain carries TRBV5-7 and TRBJ2-5; D is unclear. TRBV5-7 is treated as an ORF (open reading frame) with a function not yet certain. V was shortened by 3 bases and J by 1 base, with 13 bases between the two germline ends. The length of the CDR3 is 15 residues. The CDR3 DNA sequence: TGTGCCAGCAGCTGCCTCAGCCATTTCCAAGAGACCCAGTACTTC. Its protein is CASSCLSHFQETQYF.

This chain joins TRBV19 and TRBJ2-7; perhaps TRBD2 as D (5 bases). The CDR3 has 16 amino acids. The V and J ends lost 4 bases and 3 bases respectively, with 19 bases between them. The V gene's germline CDR1 is LNHDA and CDR2 SQIVND (reference sequence). The CDR3 DNA reads as TGTGCCAGTAGTAGGAGGCTACCACGTTTGGGCTACGAGCAGTACTTC. Encoded protein: CASSRRLPRLGYEQYF.

The rearrangement joins TRBV29-1 to TRBJ1-1; D gene uncertain. This CDR3 comprises 12 residues. V was cut by 3 bases and J by 10 bases, with 15 bases left in between. Looked up from germline, CDR1 is SQVTM and CDR2 is ANQGSEA. Here the CDR3 DNA reads TGCAGCGTTGAGATAGGTGAGATAGGAGCTTTCTTT. Its translation: CSVEIGEIGAFF.

This clone has more than one count but fewer than ten. The chain combines TRBV5-4 with TRBJ2-1; D gene unclear. The CDR3 is 17 residues long. CDR1 and CDR2 from the germline V gene are SGHNT and YYREEE (reference sequence). Trimming took off 3 bases at V and 2 bases at J, with 18 bases between the two ends. The CDR3 region is CASSSELAFYPYNEQFF. The CDR3, as DNA: TGTGCCAGCAGCTCCGAGTTAGCCTTCTACCCCTACAATGAGCAGTTCTTC. Full variable domain (missing parts from reference TRBV5-4 and TRBJ2-1): ETGVTQSPTHLIKTRGQQVTLRCSSQSGHNTVSWYQQALGQGPQFIFQYYREEENGRGNFPPRFSGLQFPNYSSELNVNALELDDSALYLCASSSELAFYPYNEQFFGPGTRLTVL.

The CDR3 region has the DNA TGTGCCAGCAGCTTGCCAGGTGGGAGTGAAAAACTGTTTTTT. Amino acid sequence: CASSLPGGSEKLFF. V and J are TRBV5-4 and TRBJ1-4; D uncertain. V was trimmed by 1 base and J by 7 bases, leaving 11 bases between them. Germline values: CDR1 SGHNT, CDR2 YYREEE (reference sequence). The CDR3 totals 14 residues.

The chain is built from TRBV4-3 and TRBJ1-2, with TRBD1 matching over 8 bases. Germline V gives CDR1 LGHNA, CDR2 YSLEER. Unmatched junction bases numbered 16, after V lost 4 bases and J lost 6 bases. The CDR3 is 17 residues long. CDR3 nucleotides: TGCGCCAGCAGCCTAAGGACAGGGAAGCGGTTCGTTGATGGCTACACCTTC. Translated: CASSLRTGKRFVDGYTF.

This clone is classed as medium-sized. The rearrangement uses TRBV18 and TRBJ1-5; 9 nucleotides align to TRBD1. The CDR3 has 14 amino acids. V lost 4 bases and J lost 6; bases outside the gene matches: 4. Germline CDR1 and CDR2: KGHSH and LQKENI. The CDR3 protein is CASSLGQGIQPQHF. The CDR3 DNA sequence: TGTGCCAGCTCACTAGGACAGGGGATTCAGCCCCAGCATTTT.

The rearrangement joins TRBV6-1 to TRBJ1-2; D not certain. The CDR3 length is 11 residues. Germline values: CDR1 MNHNS, CDR2 SASEGT. The germline V and J ends were trimmed by 5 bases and 8 bases, with 9 bases remaining between them. The CDR3 region has the DNA TGTGCCAGCAGTAATTCGGGGGGCTACACCTTC. Translation: CASSNSGGYTF.

This chain uses TRBV2 with TRBJ1-5, with D uncertain. V was pared by 1 base and J by 5 bases, with 12 bases between. CDR1 SNHLY and CDR2 FYNNEI come from the germline V gene. The CDR3 is 15 residues long. For the CDR3, the DNA is TGTGCCAGCAGTGAAGGGCTCCTCTCTCATCAGCCCCAGCATTTT. Protein: CASSEGLLSHQPQHF.

The chain joins TRBV15 to TRBJ2-7, with 11 bases lining up with TRBD2. Looked up from germline, CDR1 is LNHNV and CDR2 is YYDKDF (reference sequence). The J segment lost 5 bases and the V segment lost 0 bases, leaving 12 bases of the junction unmatched. CDR3 length: 18 amino acids. CDR3 nucleotide sequence: TGTGCCACCAGCAGAGATTTCGGCCTAGCGGGAGGCTACCACGAGCAGTACTTC. This translates into CATSRDFGLAGGYHEQYF.

This chain connects TRBV5-1 to TRBJ2-3, with 11 positions matching TRBD2. Losses at the gene ends were 3 bases for V and 1 base for J; bases not matched to a gene: 13. The CDR3 loop spans 19 amino acids. CDR1 is SGHRS, CDR2 YFSETQ, per germline. The CDR3 DNA reads as TGCGCCAGCAGCTCCTTAGGACTAGCGGGTCAGTACCGCACAGATACGCAGTATTTT. It codes for CASSSLGLAGQYRTDTQYF. The complete variable domain, with remaining parts taken from reference TRBV5-1 and TRBJ2-3, reads KAGVTQTPRYLIKTRGQQVTLSCSPISGHRSVSWYQQTPGQGLQFLFEYFSETQRNKGNFPGRFSGRQFSNSRSEMNVSTLELGDSALYLCASSSLGLAGQYRTDTQYFGPGTRLTVL.

This rearrangement joins TRBV18 to TRBJ2-7; D not resolved. The CDR3 contains 13 residues. The V end lost 3 bases, the J end lost 3 bases, and 9 bases lay between the germline ends. Germline V CDR1 and CDR2: KGHSH, LQKENI. In DNA form, the CDR3 reads TGTGCCAGCTCACCCTCTCAGAGCTACGAGCAGTACTTC. Amino acids: CASSPSQSYEQYF.

The J gene is TRBJ2-3, the V gene TRBV5-6, with 8 nucleotides matching TRBD2. This CDR3 is built from 16 residues. The V gene's germline CDR1 is SGHDT and CDR2 YYEEEE. The V and J ends lost 0 bases and 3 bases, in that order; junction bases with no gene match: 6. DNA for the CDR3: TGTGCCAGCAGCTTGGAATGGCGGGGGGAGACAGATACGCAGTATTTT. Its translation is CASSLEWRGETDTQYF.

CDR3 DNA sequence: TGTGCCAGCAGCAAGAGGGGGATCCAAGAGACCCAGTACTTC. This sequence encodes CASSKRGIQETQYF. The chain combines TRBV6-6 with TRBJ2-5; D is possibly TRBD1 (6 bases). Trimming cost V 6 bases and J 1 base, with 12 bases left between them. This CDR3 spans 14 amino acids. Looked up from germline, CDR1 is MNHNY and CDR2 is SVGAGI (reference sequence).

The V and J genes are TRBV5-5 and TRBJ2-1, with D tentatively TRBD2 (5 bases). The germline gives CDR1 SGHKS, CDR2 YYEKEE (reference sequence). This CDR3 contains 12 residues. Trimming cost V 3 bases and J 9 bases, with 10 bases left between them. The CDR3 region has the DNA TGTGCCAGCAGCTCCCGAGGGTCTGAGCAGTTCTTC. The encoded protein is CASSSRGSEQFF.

The chain couples TRBV2 to TRBJ2-1; 8 bases match TRBD1. CDR1 SNHLY and CDR2 FYNNEI come from the germline V gene. The CDR3 covers 13 residues. Trimming took 6 bases from V and 5 from J; bases not matched to a gene: 3. The CDR3 region is CASRGQGNNEQFF. The CDR3 coding sequence is TGTGCCAGCAGAGGACAGGGCAACAATGAGCAGTTCTTC.

The chain links TRBV30 to TRBJ1-3; D remains unclear. Germline V lookup: CDR1 GTSNPN, CDR2 SVGIG (reference sequence). V lost 0 bases, J lost 0 bases, and 12 bases lay in between. CDR3 length: 16 amino acids. CDR3 in amino acids: CAWSVRPGSSGNTIYF. CDR3 nucleotide sequence: TGTGCCTGGAGTGTACGGCCGGGGAGCTCTGGAAACACCATATATTTT.

The chain has TRBV30 and TRBJ1-1; TRBD1 is a possible D gene (6 bases). CDR3 size: 13 residues. The germline CDR1 and CDR2 sequences are GTSNPN and SVGIG (reference sequence). V lost 3 bases and J lost 5, with 13 bases in between. DNA of the CDR3: TGTGCCTGGAGGGGGGCGGGGAGGACTGAAGCTTTCTTT. Translated: CAWRGAGRTEAFF.

This clone was observed a handful of times. V is TRBV7-2 and J is TRBJ2-5; a possible D gene is TRBD1 (5 bases). The J call may be wrong; the DNA end is better matched by TRBJ2-7. Looked up from germline, CDR1 is SGHTA and CDR2 is FQGNSA. The CDR3 runs to 15 residues. This chain's CDR3 is CASSPDTGGAYEQYF. In DNA, the CDR3 is TGTGCCAGCAGCCCGGACACAGGCGGAGCTTACGAGCAGTACTTC.

V usage is TRBV7-2 and J usage is TRBJ2-3; 8 bases are a match to TRBD2. J lost 2 bases, V lost 5 bases, and 9 bases had no gene match. The length of the CDR3 is 16 residues. Germline CDR1 reads SGHTA; CDR2 reads FQGNSA. As DNA, the CDR3 is TGTGCCAGCAGCCTCCGGACTAGCAGCTACACAGATACGCAGTATTTT. This translates into CASSLRTSSYTDTQYF.

This chain joins TRBV2 and TRBJ1-4; D possibly corresponds to TRBD1 (5 bases). The CDR3 is 15 residues long. The V and J ends lost 2 bases and 7 bases respectively, with 14 bases between them. Germline-derived CDR1 and CDR2 are SNHLY and FYNNEI. The CDR3 DNA sequence: TGTGCCAGCAGTGAATTAAAGGGGACCCCTGAAAAACTGTTTTTT. Residues: CASSELKGTPEKLFF.

The chain has TRBV19 and TRBJ2-7; either TRBD1 or TRBD2 may supply D (5 bases each). V was trimmed by 0 bases and J by 6 bases, leaving 6 bases between them. Germline lookup yields CDR1 LNHDA and CDR2 SQIVND (reference sequence). This CDR3 has 12 amino acids. The CDR3 is CASSIERGEQYF. DNA for the CDR3: TGTGCCAGTAGTATAGAGAGGGGCGAGCAGTACTTC.

The chain recombines TRBV12-5 with TRBJ2-3; 8 bases are shared with TRBD2. From germline, CDR1 is LGHNT and CDR2 FRNRAP. The CDR3 length is 14 residues. V trimming: 6 bases; J trimming: 3 bases; junction bases outside the gene matches: 5. CDR3 protein: CASGYSGKTDTQYF. In DNA, the CDR3 is TGTGCTAGTGGCTATAGCGGGAAAACAGATACGCAGTATTTT.

The chain combines TRBV7-2 with TRBJ1-2, with D tentatively TRBD1 (6 bases). The length of the CDR3 is 15 residues. The germline V and J ends were trimmed by 5 bases and 1 base, with 14 bases remaining between them. The V gene's germline CDR1 is SGHTA and CDR2 FQGNSA. The CDR3 nucleotides read TGTGCCAGCAGCCCGTACAGGGATTTTAACTATGGCTACACCTTC. Protein: CASSPYRDFNYGYTF. The full variable domain, rest sourced from reference TRBV7-2 and TRBJ1-2, is GAGVSQSPSNKVTEKGKDVELRCDPISGHTALYWYRQSLGQGLEFLIYFQGNSAPDKSGLPSDRFSAERTGGSVSTLTIQRTQQEDSAVYLCASSPYRDFNYGYTFGSGTRLTVV.

This clone has only a few counts. The chain has TRBV4-1 and TRBJ1-3; D call uncertain. This CDR3 spans 15 amino acids. Germline V gene lookup returns CDR1 MGHRA and CDR2 YSYEKL. The V end was cut by 0 bases, the J end by 3 bases, with 9 bases between. CDR3 amino acids: CASSQDYRVGNTIYF. DNA of the CDR3: TGCGCCAGCAGCCAAGATTATAGGGTTGGAAACACCATATATTTT.

V is TRBV21-1 and J is TRBJ2-5; the table calls TRBD1, which could not be checked here. TRBV21-1 is tagged as a pseudogene. This CDR3 comprises 15 residues. This CDR3 is CASSKRTGEEETQYF. The CDR3 DNA is TGTGCCAGCAGCAAGAGGACAGGGGAGGAAGAGACCCAGTACTTC.